This T cell receptor beta chain was sequenced in a study of T cell responses to AZD1222 COVID-19 vaccine. The data were produced by immunoSEQ multiplex PCR, yet TCRdb's version contains in-frame clones alone and is incomplete. Here the sample spans about 93,000 clones, 89% being singletons. Study-level findings and limits: Scientists sampled the repertoires only once the peak T cell response had passed. Seropositivity was recorded at baseline in only a handful of AZD1222 recipients.

Comments on this clone: Its antigen is as yet unknown.

The clonotype comes from an adult in good health. Sequenced material: peripheral blood, taken on day 0 of MenACWY control vaccination.

This chain's CDR3 is CAISGASGGTYNEQFF. The CDR3 bases are TGTGCCATCAGTGGCGCTAGCGGGGGCACCTACAATGAGCAGTTCTTC. The chain carries TRBV10-3 and TRBJ2-1, with TRBD2 matching 10 bases. The V gene end was trimmed by 4 bases and the J gene end by 2 bases; junction bases not matched to a gene: 5. The CDR3 runs 16 residues. Germline V gives CDR1 ENHRY, CDR2 SYGVKD.